This record looks at one T cell receptor beta chain sequence and its context. This entry comes from a study of shared clonotypes between healthy human individuals. About the study: A couple of women and a few men aged 18 to 49 made up the donors. CD4 naive cells filled three plates per donor, CD4 memory three, CD8 naive two and CD8 memory one.

CD45RO-negative, CCR7-selected cells formed the naive CD8 fraction, which excluded terminally differentiated effector memory CD45RA+ cells. Generated by immunoSEQ multiplex PCR, the TCRdb table keeps only in-frame clones and is missing some. This table holds about 2 million clones, approximately 94% found once. The CDR3 runs to 13 residues. V lost 4 bases and J lost 6, with 11 bases in between. CDR1 is SEHNR, CDR2 FQNEAQ, per germline (reference sequence). The origin of this receptor is a man younger than 35 in good health. The chain couples TRBV7-9 to TRBJ2-3; D may be TRBD1 or TRBD2 (6 bases each). The sample was naive CD8+ T cells sorted from blood. The CDR3 reads CASSSRGADTQYF. The DNA for the CDR3 is TGTGCCAGCAGCTCGAGGGGGGCGGATACGCAGTATTTT.